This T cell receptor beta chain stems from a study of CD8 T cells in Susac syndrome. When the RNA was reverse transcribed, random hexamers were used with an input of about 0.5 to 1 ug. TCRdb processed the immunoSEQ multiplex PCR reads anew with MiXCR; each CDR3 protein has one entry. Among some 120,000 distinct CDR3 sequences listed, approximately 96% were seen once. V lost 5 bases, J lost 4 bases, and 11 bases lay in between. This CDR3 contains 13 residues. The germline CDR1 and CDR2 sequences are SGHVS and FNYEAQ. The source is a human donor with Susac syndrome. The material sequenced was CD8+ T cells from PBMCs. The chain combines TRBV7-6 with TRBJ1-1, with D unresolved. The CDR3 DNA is TGTGCCAGCAGCCAAGGTCATTCCACTGAAGCTTTCTTT. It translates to CASSQGHSTEAFF. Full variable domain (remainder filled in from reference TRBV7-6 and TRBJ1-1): GAGVSQSPRYKVTKRGQDVALRCDPISGHVSLYWYRQALGQGPEFLTYFNYEAQQDKSGLPNDRFSAERPEGSISTLTIQRTEQRDSAMYRCASSQGHSTEAFFGQGTRLTVV.